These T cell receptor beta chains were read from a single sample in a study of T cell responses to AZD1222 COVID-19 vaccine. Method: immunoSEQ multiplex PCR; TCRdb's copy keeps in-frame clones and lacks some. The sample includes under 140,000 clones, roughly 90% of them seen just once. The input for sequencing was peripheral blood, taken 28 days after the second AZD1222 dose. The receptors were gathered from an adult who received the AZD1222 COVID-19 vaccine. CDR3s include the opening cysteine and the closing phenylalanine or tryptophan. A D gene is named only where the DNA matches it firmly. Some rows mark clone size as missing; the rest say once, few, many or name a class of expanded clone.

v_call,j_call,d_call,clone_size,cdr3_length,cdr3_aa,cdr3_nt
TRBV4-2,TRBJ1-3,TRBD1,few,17,CASSTPPGQTAGNTIYF,TGTGCCAGCAGCACGCCTCCGGGACAGACTGCTGGAAACACCATATATTTT
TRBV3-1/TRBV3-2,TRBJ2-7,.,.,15,CASSLWEGASYEQYF,TGTGCCAGCAGCCTCTGGGAGGGGGCTTCCTACGAGCAGTACTTC
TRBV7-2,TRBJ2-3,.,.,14,CASSLTRITDTQYF,TGTGCCAGCAGCTTGACCCGAATCACAGATACGCAGTATTTT
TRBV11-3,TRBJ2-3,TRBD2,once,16,CASSPGTSGGTDTQYF,TGTGCCAGCAGCCCCGGGACTAGCGGGGGCACAGATACGCAGTATTTT
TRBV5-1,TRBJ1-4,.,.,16,CASSLPGTATNEKLFF,TGCGCCAGCAGCTTGCCAGGGACTGCAACTAATGAAAAACTGTTTTTT
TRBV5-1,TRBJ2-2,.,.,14,CASSLPGSTGELFF,TGCGCCAGCAGCTTGCCGGGGAGCACCGGGGAGCTGTTTTTT
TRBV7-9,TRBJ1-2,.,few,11,CASSPAVGYTF,TGTGCCAGCAGCCCCGCCGTTGGCTACACCTTC
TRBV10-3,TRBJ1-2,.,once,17,CAISGRGNHLKGSHYTF,TGTGCCATCAGTGGCAGGGGTAACCATCTCAAAGGATCCCACTACACCTTC
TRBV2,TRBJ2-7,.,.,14,CASKVRLALYEQYF,TGTGCCAGCAAGGTTCGGCTAGCGCTCTACGAGCAGTACTTC
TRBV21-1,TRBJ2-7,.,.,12,CASRNRDYEQYF,TGTGCCAGCAGGAACAGGGATTACGAGCAGTACTTC
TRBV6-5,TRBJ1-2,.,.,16,CASSYSYPGKWPGYTF,TGTGCCAGCAGTTACTCGTATCCGGGGAAGTGGCCCGGCTACACCTTC
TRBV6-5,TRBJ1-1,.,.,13,CASKQMGRTEAFF,TGTGCCAGCAAACAAATGGGGAGGACTGAAGCTTTCTTT
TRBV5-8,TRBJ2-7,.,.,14,CASSLAFRIYEQYF,TGTGCCAGCAGCTTGGCCTTCCGCATCTACGAGCAGTACTTC
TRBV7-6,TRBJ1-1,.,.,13,CASRPSGITEAFF,TGTGCCAGCAGGCCGTCGGGCATCACTGAAGCTTTCTTT
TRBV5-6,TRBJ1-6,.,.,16,CASSGELRRSWTPLHF,TGTGCCAGCAGTGGGGAGCTTAGGAGGTCATGGACACCCCTCCACTTT
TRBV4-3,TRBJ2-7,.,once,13,CASSHDRNYEQYF,TGCGCCAGCAGCCACGACAGAAACTACGAGCAGTACTTC
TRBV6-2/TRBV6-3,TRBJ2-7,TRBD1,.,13,CASRYRGSYEQYF,TGTGCCAGCAGGTACAGGGGCTCCTACGAGCAGTACTTC
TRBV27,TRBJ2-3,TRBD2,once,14,CASSFGLASDTQYF,TGTGCCAGCAGTTTCGGACTAGCCTCAGATACGCAGTATTTT
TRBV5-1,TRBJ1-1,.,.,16,CASSFGAAGQGTEAFF,TGCGCCAGCAGCTTTGGTGCGGCGGGGCAGGGCACTGAAGCTTTCTTT
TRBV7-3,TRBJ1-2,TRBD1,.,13,CASSPDRGYGYTF,TGTGCCAGCAGCCCGGACAGGGGGTATGGCTACACCTTC
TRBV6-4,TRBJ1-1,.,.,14,CASSVSAMNTEAFF,TGTGCCAGCAGTGTGTCAGCGATGAACACTGAAGCTTTCTTT
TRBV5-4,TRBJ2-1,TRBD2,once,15,CASSLTSGGAHEQFF,TGTGCCAGCAGCCTAACTAGCGGGGGGGCCCATGAGCAGTTCTTC
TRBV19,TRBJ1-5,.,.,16,CASSSKQGWSNQPQHF,TGTGCCAGTAGTAGCAAACAGGGTTGGAGCAATCAGCCCCAGCATTTT
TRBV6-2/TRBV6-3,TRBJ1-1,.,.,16,CASSLDREWQNTEAFF,TGTGCCAGCAGCCTGGACCGGGAATGGCAGAACACTGAAGCTTTCTTT
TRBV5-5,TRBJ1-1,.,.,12,CASSFTNTEAFF,TGTGCCAGCAGCTTCACCAACACTGAAGCTTTCTTT
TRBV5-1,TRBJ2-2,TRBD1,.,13,CASSLQGTGELFF,TGCGCCAGCAGCTTACAGGGGACCGGGGAGCTGTTTTTT
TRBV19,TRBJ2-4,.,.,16,CASSGPGHLAKNIQYF,TGTGCCAGTAGTGGTCCGGGACACTTGGCCAAAAACATTCAGTACTTC
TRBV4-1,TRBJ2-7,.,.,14,CASSHTGFPHEQYF,TGCGCCAGCAGCCACACAGGGTTCCCCCACGAGCAGTACTTC
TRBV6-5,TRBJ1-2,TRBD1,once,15,CASSYVVRGGYGYTF,TGTGCCAGCAGTTACGTCGTCAGGGGGGGGTATGGCTACACCTTC
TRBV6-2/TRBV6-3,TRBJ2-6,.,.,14,CASSWGAGANVLTF,TGTGCCAGCAGTTGGGGTGCGGGGGCCAACGTCCTGACTTTC
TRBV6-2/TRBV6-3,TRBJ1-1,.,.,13,CASSYRGEGEAFF,TGTGCCAGCAGTTACCGGGGGGAAGGTGAAGCTTTCTTT
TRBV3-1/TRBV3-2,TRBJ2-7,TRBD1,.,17,CASSHRGQGPAPYEQYF,TGTGCCAGCAGCCACCGGGGACAGGGACCGGCCCCCTACGAGCAGTACTTC
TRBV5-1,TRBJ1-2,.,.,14,CASSSDGANYGYTF,TGCGCCAGCAGCTCGGACGGAGCTAACTATGGCTACACCTTC
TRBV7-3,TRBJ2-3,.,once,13,CASSFTGRDTQYF,TGTGCCAGCAGCTTCACCGGCCGGGATACGCAGTATTTT
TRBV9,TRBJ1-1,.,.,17,CASSVEPGLIPNTEAFF,TGTGCCAGCAGCGTAGAGCCAGGGCTAATTCCGAACACTGAAGCTTTCTTT
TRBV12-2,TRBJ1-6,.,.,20,CASRLAPFGLGTGGNSPLHF,.
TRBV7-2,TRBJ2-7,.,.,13,CASSSRGSYEQYF,TGTGCCAGCAGCTCGCGCGGCAGTTACGAGCAGTACTTC
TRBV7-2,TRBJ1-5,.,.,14,CASSAGTDDQPQHF,TGTGCCAGCAGCGCAGGGACGGATGATCAGCCCCAGCATTTT
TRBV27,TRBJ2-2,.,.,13,CASSFGAGGELFF,TGTGCCAGCAGTTTTGGCGCCGGCGGGGAGCTGTTTTTT
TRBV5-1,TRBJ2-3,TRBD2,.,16,CASSPAGGSPTDTQYF,TGCGCCAGCAGCCCCGCGGGGGGGTCGCCCACAGATACGCAGTATTTT
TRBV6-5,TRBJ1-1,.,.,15,CASSWTQAGDTEAFF,TGTGCCAGCAGTTGGACTCAGGCGGGGGACACTGAAGCTTTCTTT
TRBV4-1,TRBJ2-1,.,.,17,CASSQGVLGSSYNEQFF,TGCGCCAGCAGCCAAGGGGTATTAGGGAGCTCCTACAATGAGCAGTTCTTC
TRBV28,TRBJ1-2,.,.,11,CASSLNGGYTF,TGTGCCAGCAGTTTAAATGGTGGCTACACCTTC
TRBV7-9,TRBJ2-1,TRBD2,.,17,CASSSPTSGGSYNEQFF,TGTGCCAGCAGCTCCCCGACTAGCGGGGGGTCCTACAATGAGCAGTTCTTC
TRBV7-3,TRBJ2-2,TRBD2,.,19,CASSPGLAGVLLSSGELFF,TGTGCCAGCAGCCCGGGACTAGCGGGGGTCCTCCTTAGCTCCGGGGAGCTGTTTTTT
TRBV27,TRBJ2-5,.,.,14,CASSPYTPQETQYF,TGTGCCAGCAGTCCGTACACCCCACAAGAGACCCAGTACTTC
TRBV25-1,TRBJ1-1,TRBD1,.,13,CASRGDRDTEAFF,TGTGCCAGCAGGGGCGACAGGGACACTGAAGCTTTCTTT
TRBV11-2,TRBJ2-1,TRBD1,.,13,CASSFGYRGEQFF,TGTGCCAGCAGCTTCGGGTACAGGGGCGAGCAGTTCTTC
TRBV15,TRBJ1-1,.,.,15,CATSLGGGASTEAFF,TGTGCCACCAGCCTAGGGGGGGGCGCGAGCACTGAAGCTTTCTTT
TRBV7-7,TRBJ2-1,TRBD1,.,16,CASSLADRGPYNEQFF,TGTGCTAGCAGCTTAGCCGACAGGGGGCCCTACAATGAGCAGTTCTTC
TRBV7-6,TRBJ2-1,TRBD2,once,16,CASSLRGAGGLNEQFF,TGTGCCAGCAGCTTACGGGGAGCGGGGGGTTTAAATGAGCAGTTCTTC
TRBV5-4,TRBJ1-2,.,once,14,CASSLPLSNYGYTF,TGTGCCAGCAGCCTTCCTCTCTCTAACTATGGCTACACCTTC
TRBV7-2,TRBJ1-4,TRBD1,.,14,CASSLTGTNEKLFF,TGTGCCAGCAGCTTGACAGGGACTAATGAAAAACTGTTTTTT
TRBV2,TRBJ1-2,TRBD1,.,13,CASSVTGGSGYTF,TGTGCCAGCAGCGTGACAGGGGGCTCTGGCTACACCTTC
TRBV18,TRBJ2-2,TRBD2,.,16,CASSPVRLATTGELFF,TGTGCCAGCTCACCGGTGCGACTAGCGACCACCGGGGAGCTGTTTTTT
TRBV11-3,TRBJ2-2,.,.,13,CASSAQGSGELFF,TGTGCCAGCAGCGCGCAGGGGTCCGGGGAGCTGTTTTTT
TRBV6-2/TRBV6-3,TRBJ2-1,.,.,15,CASSSPRRVLYEQFF,TGTGCCAGCAGTTCCCCGCGAAGGGTCCTATATGAGCAGTTCTTC
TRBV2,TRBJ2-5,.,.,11,CASSWPETQYF,TGTGCCAGCAGTTGGCCAGAGACCCAGTACTTC